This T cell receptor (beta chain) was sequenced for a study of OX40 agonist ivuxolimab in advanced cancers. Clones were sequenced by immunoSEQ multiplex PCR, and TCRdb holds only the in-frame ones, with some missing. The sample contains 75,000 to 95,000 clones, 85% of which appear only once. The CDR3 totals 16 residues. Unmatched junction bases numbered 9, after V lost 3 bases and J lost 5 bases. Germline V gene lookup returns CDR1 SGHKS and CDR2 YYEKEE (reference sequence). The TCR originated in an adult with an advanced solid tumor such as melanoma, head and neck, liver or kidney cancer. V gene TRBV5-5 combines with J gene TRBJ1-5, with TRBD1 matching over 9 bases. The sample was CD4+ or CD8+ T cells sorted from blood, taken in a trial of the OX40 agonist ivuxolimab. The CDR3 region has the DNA TGTGCCAGCAGCTCCGCATTAACAGGGGGCCATCAGCCCCAGCATTTT. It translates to CASSSALTGGHQPQHF.